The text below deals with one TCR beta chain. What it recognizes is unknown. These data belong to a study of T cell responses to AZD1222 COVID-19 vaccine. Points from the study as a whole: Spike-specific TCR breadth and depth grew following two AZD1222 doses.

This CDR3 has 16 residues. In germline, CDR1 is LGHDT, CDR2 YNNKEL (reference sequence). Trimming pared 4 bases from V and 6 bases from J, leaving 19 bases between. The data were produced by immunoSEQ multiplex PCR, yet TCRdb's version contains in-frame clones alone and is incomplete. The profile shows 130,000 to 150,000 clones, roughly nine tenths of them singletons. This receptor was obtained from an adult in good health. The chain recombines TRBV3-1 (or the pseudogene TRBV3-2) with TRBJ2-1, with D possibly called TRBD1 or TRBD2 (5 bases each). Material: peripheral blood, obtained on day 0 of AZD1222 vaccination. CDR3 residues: CASSPVTNGGFNEQFF. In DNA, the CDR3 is TGTGCCAGCAGCCCTGTCACTAATGGGGGTTTCAATGAGCAGTTCTTC.